This T cell receptor (beta chain) was sequenced in a study of identical twins. Using its own MiXCR run on the 5' RACE reads, TCRdb lists one record per CDR3 protein. The sample includes 1.5 million to 2 million distinct CDR3 sequences, more than 30% of them seen just once. Germline V CDR1 and CDR2: GTSNPN, SVGIG (reference sequence). The CDR3 loop spans 16 amino acids. The V and J ends lost 5 bases and 0 bases, in that order; junction bases with no gene match: 8. Study observations and caveats: Interpretation of the results relied on cross-sectional statistical analysis and not on following the same donors. Beta out-of-frame sequences showed weaker excess twin sharing.

In the case of this clonotype: Its antigen is unknown.

The TCR sequence derives from a newborn girl in good health. This chain joins TRBV30 and TRBJ2-4, with 9 positions matching TRBD1. The material sequenced was cord blood. The CDR3 loop reads CAWEAGTGRAKNIQYF. CDR3 DNA: TGTGCCTGGGAAGCCGGGACAGGGAGAGCCAAAAACATTCAGTACTTC. Filled out from reference TRBV30 and TRBJ2-4, the complete variable domain reads SQTIHQWPATLVQPVGSPLSLECTVEGTSNPNLYWYRQAAGRGLQLLFYSVGIGQISSEVPQNLSASRPQDRQFILSSKKLLLSDSGFYLCAWEAGTGRAKNIQYFGAGTRLSVL.